This T cell receptor (beta chain) was obtained from a study of T cells in Graves' hyperthyroidism and ophthalmopathy. There are 15 residues in the CDR3. After removal of 4 bases from V and 4 bases from J, the junction contained 6 bases not matched to a gene. CDR1 and CDR2 (germline): SGHRS, YFSETQ. Broader study findings: A model built on 13 V-J features separated ophthalmopathy from stable hyperthyroidism. Median prediction lead before ophthalmopathy onset was about 6.5 months with the model.

In its sample, this clonotype was seen many times. What it binds is not known. RNA transcripts were the template for amplifying TCR beta CDR3 regions. When the TCR CDR3 underwent first-round RT-PCR, the HTBI primer set was used. From the multiplex PCR reads, TCRdb called clonotypes with MiXCR, one entry per CDR3 protein. The repertoire holds about 600,000 distinct CDR3 sequences, with 16% as singletons. PBMCs came from more than 9 ml fresh peripheral blood. This sequence originates from a middle-aged woman with Graves' ophthalmopathy. Sequenced input: blood. The chain couples TRBV5-1 to TRBJ2-3; 10 bases are a match to TRBD2. Written as DNA, the CDR3 is TGCGCCAGCAGCCCCGGGACTAGCGTTGCAGATACGCAGTATTTT. Protein: CASSPGTSVADTQYF.